The clone carrying this TCR beta chain was detected a few times. This entry comes from a study of blood T cell repertoires in COVID-19. CDR3 length: 13 amino acids. Trimming took off 6 bases at V and 4 bases at J, with 12 bases between the two ends. The germline V gene encodes CDR1 MNHEY and CDR2 SVGAGI. Method: immunoSEQ multiplex PCR; TCRdb's copy keeps in-frame clones and lacks some. The sample carries about 68,000 clones, approximately 85% recorded once. The rearrangement joins TRBV6-5 to TRBJ1-2; D might be TRBD1 (5 bases). The sequence derives from a man in his fifties with acute or convalescent COVID-19. Material for sequencing was peripheral blood. Here the CDR3 DNA reads TGTGCCAGCAGACCGGACAACCGCTATGGCTACACCTTC. Translation: CASRPDNRYGYTF.